What follows are 13 T cell receptor beta chains derived from one specimen sequenced in a study of T cells expressing NK-cell markers. TCRdb re-called the 5' RACE reads and shows each CDR3 protein once, DNA omitted. The record lists 150,000 or so distinct CDR3 sequences, of which the ten most abundant hold 15% to 20%. Input material: blood T cells: a sorted CD56 or NKG2C T cell subset, CD4+ or CD8+ T cells, or bulk PBMC T cells (not recorded which). The receptors stem from a woman aged 18-69 years in good health.

This sequence joins TRBV20-1 and TRBJ2-5; TCRdb's D call, TRBD1, is unchecked because there is no DNA. CDR1 and CDR2 from the germline V gene are DFQATT and SNEGSKA (reference sequence). The CDR3 length is 15 residues. The CDR3 is CSARDARDPGETQYF.

V gene TRBV7-9 combines with J gene TRBJ2-1. The CDR3 contains 15 residues. Germline CDR1 and CDR2: SEHNR and FQNEAQ (reference sequence). The CDR3 protein is CASSSRIGSYNEQFF.

The J gene is TRBJ2-1, the V gene TRBV5-1; there is no DNA to check the TCRdb D call of TRBD2. The CDR3 sequence is 17 residues long. Germline lookup yields CDR1 SGHRS and CDR2 YFSETQ. The CDR3 is CASSLRLAGAHYNEQFF.

This sequence joins TRBV24-1 and TRBJ2-1. CDR1 and CDR2 (germline): KGHDR, SFDVKD. CDR3 length: 14 residues. The CDR3 here is CATSDSLVGNEQFF.

V usage is TRBV24-1 and J usage is TRBJ2-5; TCRdb's D gene call, TRBD1, goes unchecked for lack of DNA. Germline V gives CDR1 KGHDR, CDR2 SFDVKD. CDR3 length: 15 amino acids. The CDR3 reads CATSDTDRYQETQYF.

The chain carries TRBV5-1 and TRBJ2-1. The CDR3 consists of 15 residues. CDR1 is SGHRS and CDR2 is YFSETQ in the germline V gene. The CDR3 loop reads CASSLEGFPYNEQFF.

The rearrangement links TRBV7-9 to TRBJ2-1; TCRdb designates TRBD2, a call that cannot be tested without DNA. CDR3 length: 13 residues. Per the germline V gene, CDR1 is SEHNR and CDR2 is FQNEAQ (reference sequence). The chain's CDR3 is CASSLEVAGEQFF.

This sequence joins TRBV18 and TRBJ2-3; with no DNA, the TCRdb D assignment of TRBD1 cannot be verified. Germline V CDR1 and CDR2: KGHSH, LQKENI. The CDR3 totals 13 residues. This chain's CDR3 is CASSRGEEDTQYF.

The V call is TRBV5-5, the J call TRBJ1-2. CDR3 length: 13 amino acids. Germline values: CDR1 SGHKS, CDR2 YYEKEE (reference sequence). The CDR3 loop is CASSSEGYQGYTF.

The gene calls are TRBV6-1 and TRBJ2-3; the D gene TCRdb calls, TRBD2, cannot be checked with no DNA. Germline values: CDR1 MNHNS, CDR2 SASEGT. The length of the CDR3 is 15 residues. The CDR3: CASRDGTSQIDTQYF.

The chain is built from TRBV24-1 and TRBJ2-1; as DNA is missing, the TRBD1 call by TCRdb cannot be tested. Germline values: CDR1 KGHDR, CDR2 SFDVKD. CDR3 length equals 14 residues. Here the CDR3 reads CATRTRKFYNEQFF.

The chain uses TRBV27 and TRBJ2-1; TCRdb selects TRBD2, and the lack of DNA leaves this call unchecked. The CDR3 consists of 19 residues. Germline CDR1 and CDR2: MNHEY and SMNVEV (reference sequence). The CDR3 protein is CASSTGLAGLWGPNNEQFF.

The V and J genes are TRBV6-1 and TRBJ1-1; TCRdb outputs TRBD1, but without DNA this stays unchecked. In germline, CDR1 is MNHNS, CDR2 SASEGT. This CDR3 contains 14 residues. This CDR3 reads CASSRPGGNTEAFF.